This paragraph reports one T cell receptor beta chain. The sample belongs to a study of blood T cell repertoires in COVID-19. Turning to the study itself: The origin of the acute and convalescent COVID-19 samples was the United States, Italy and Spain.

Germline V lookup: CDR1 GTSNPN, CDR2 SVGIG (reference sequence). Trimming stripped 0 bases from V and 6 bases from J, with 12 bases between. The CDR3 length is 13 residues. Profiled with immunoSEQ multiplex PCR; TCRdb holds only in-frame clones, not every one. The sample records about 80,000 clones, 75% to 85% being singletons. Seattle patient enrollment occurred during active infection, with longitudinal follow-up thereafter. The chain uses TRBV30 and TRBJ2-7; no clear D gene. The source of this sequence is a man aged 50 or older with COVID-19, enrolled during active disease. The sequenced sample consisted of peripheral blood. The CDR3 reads CAWSVERRGEQYF. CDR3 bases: TGTGCCTGGAGTGTAGAGAGGCGAGGCGAGCAGTACTTC.